Below are 16 T cell receptor beta chains sequenced from a single sample in a study of T cell repertoires in cytomegalovirus infection. TCRdb redid the calling of the reads with MiXCR, one entry per CDR3 protein. The repertoire holds 250,000 or so distinct CDR3 sequences, with more than 15% as singletons. The sequenced sample was CD8+ T cells from PBMCs. The receptor set was obtained from a human donor in good health (CMV status not recorded). Some clones in this sample may be carry-over from other donors' samples.

The CDR3 region is CATSRGLAGGHNEQFF. The CDR3 DNA is TGTGCCACCAGCAGAGGGCTAGCGGGGGGACACAATGAGCAGTTCTTC. The chain carries TRBV15 and TRBJ2-1, with 11 bases matching TRBD2. The CDR3 sequence is 16 residues long. CDR1 and CDR2 (germline): LNHNV, YYDKDF (reference sequence). Trimming took 1 base from V and 5 from J; bases not matched to a gene: 4.

This clonotype was seen a handful of times. J is TRBJ1-1 and V is TRBV19; D is possibly TRBD1 (5 bases). The CDR3 has 13 residues. Germline assignment: CDR1 LNHDA and CDR2 SQIVND (reference sequence). The V and J ends lost 8 bases and 3 bases respectively, with 13 bases between them. Here the CDR3 reads CASLSPGDTEAFF. CDR3 sequence (DNA): TGTGCCAGTTTGAGTCCGGGGGACACTGAAGCTTTCTTT.

In its sample, this clonotype was seen a few times. The V call is TRBV6-2 or TRBV6-3, the J call TRBJ2-6, with D hard to call. The V gene lost 2 bases and the J gene lost 0 bases, with 2 bases spanning the gap. The CDR3 length is 14 residues. Germline CDR1 reads MNHEY; CDR2 reads SVGEGT. The CDR3 here is CASSYGSGANVLTF. The CDR3 DNA follows: TGTGCCAGCAGTTACGGCTCTGGGGCCAACGTCCTGACTTTC.

This clonotype was seen many times. The chain recombines TRBV28 with TRBJ2-1, with D unresolved. Germline V gene data show CDR1 as MDHEN and CDR2 as SYDVKM. V was shortened by 10 bases and J by 4 bases, with 14 bases between the two germline ends. There are 13 residues in the CDR3. The DNA of the CDR3 is TGTGCCACCTCGGGTCTCAAATACAATGAGCAGTTCTTC. Its protein is CATSGLKYNEQFF.

The rearrangement joins TRBV27 to TRBJ1-5; TRBD1 might be the D (6 bases). The CDR3 covers 14 residues. V shed 5 bases and J shed 7 bases, with 15 bases lying between them. Germline V CDR1 and CDR2: MNHEY, SMNVEV (reference sequence). CDR3 DNA: TGTGCCAGCAGTCCCACAGGGTCGCGGCAGCCCCAGCATTTT. Its translation: CASSPTGSRQPQHF.

The sample holds a few counts of this clonotype. CDR3 DNA: TGTGCCAGCAATCCGGGACAGGGAGGTTCACCCCTCCACTTT. It translates to CASNPGQGGSPLHF. The chain employs TRBV28 and TRBJ1-6, with 9 bases identical to TRBD1. V shed 7 bases and J 9 bases; nucleotides not matched to a gene: 7. This CDR3 has 14 amino acids. Germline CDR1 reads MDHEN; CDR2 reads SYDVKM.

This clonotype was observed many times. CDR3 coding DNA: TGTGCCAGCAGCTACCCCGGAGACGGACCCTACGAGCAGTACTTC. Encoded protein: CASSYPGDGPYEQYF. This chain joins TRBV7-2 and TRBJ2-7; D is unresolved. Germline values: CDR1 SGHTA, CDR2 FQGNSA. V lost 4 bases, J lost 2 bases, and 15 bases lay in between. There are 15 residues in the CDR3.

The chain joins TRBV7-6 to TRBJ2-2, with D hard to call. Trimming shortened V by 5 bases and J by 8 bases, and 12 bases separated the two germline ends. Germline V gene sequence: CDR1 SGHVS, CDR2 FNYEAQ. There are 13 residues in the CDR3. Here the CDR3 DNA reads TGTGCCAGCAGCCCCTTTTGGTCGGGGGAGCTGTTTTTT. Protein sequence: CASSPFWSGELFF.

This clonotype was found many times. In nucleotides, the CDR3 is TGTGCCAGCAGCTTATCTTCTGGGGCCTTCTCCTACGAGCAGTACTTC. The encoded protein is CASSLSSGAFSYEQYF. The chain recombines TRBV7-9 with TRBJ2-7, with D maybe TRBD1 (5 bases). The CDR3 is 16 residues long. CDR1 is SEHNR, CDR2 FQNEAQ, per germline (reference sequence). V gave up 2 bases and J gave up 0 bases, with 14 bases separating them.

CDR3 region: CASSVLTVYGYTF. In DNA, the CDR3 is TGTGCCAGCAGTGTCCTGACCGTCTATGGCTACACCTTC. The chain links TRBV28 to TRBJ1-2, with D unresolved. Trimming stripped 5 bases from V and 4 bases from J, with 11 bases between. The CDR3 spans 13 residues. Germline V gene lookup returns CDR1 MDHEN and CDR2 SYDVKM.

With regard to this clonotype: A much larger clone differs by one base, so this may be a read error. This chain connects TRBV11-1 to TRBJ2-2, with TRBD1 matching over 8 bases. Germline loops: CDR1 SGHAT, CDR2 FQDESV (reference sequence). There are 13 residues in the CDR3. The CDR3 here is CTSSQDRAGELFF. The CDR3 bases are TGTACCAGCAGCCAGGACAGGGCCGGGGAGCTGTTTTTT.

The chain employs TRBV20-1 and TRBJ2-2; 7 positions match TRBD1. The V gene's germline CDR1 is DFQATT and CDR2 SNEGSKA (reference sequence). This CDR3 is built from 13 residues. Trimming removed 3 bases from V and 5 bases from J; junction bases left unmatched: 3. The CDR3 region has the DNA TGCAGTGCTAGGCTGACAGGGACCGGGGAGCTGTTTTTT. It is translated as CSARLTGTGELFF.

This chain joins TRBV9 and TRBJ1-2, with D possibly matching TRBD1 (5 bases). The CDR3 consists of 15 residues. In germline, CDR1 is SGDLS, CDR2 YYNGEE. Trimming took 3 bases from V and 6 from J, leaving 18 bases between them. The CDR3 loop reads CASSGEGRPLNGYTF. The CDR3 DNA sequence: TGTGCCAGCAGCGGAGAGGGGCGGCCGTTGAATGGCTACACCTTC.

The chain uses TRBV19 and TRBJ2-1; no definite D call. Between the trimmed V and J ends, which lost 5 bases and 8 bases, there was a span of 16 bases. Germline V gene sequence: CDR1 LNHDA, CDR2 SQIVND (reference sequence). CDR3 length: 14 residues. CDR3 sequence: CASSPRPLGDEQFF. The CDR3 nucleotides read TGTGCCAGTAGTCCAAGGCCCCTCGGTGATGAGCAGTTCTTC.

This clonotype appeared a few times. This chain links TRBV2 with TRBJ2-6, with a weak D call TRBD1 (5 bases). Germline V lookup: CDR1 SNHLY, CDR2 FYNNEI. This CDR3 comprises 13 residues. V was pared by 5 bases and J by 4 bases, with 6 bases between. The CDR3 protein is CASSWTGANVLTF. CDR3 nucleotide sequence: TGTGCCAGCAGTTGGACAGGGGCCAACGTCCTGACTTTC.

This clonotype has ten or more counts. V is TRBV7-9 and J is TRBJ2-7, with TRBD2 as a possible D gene (5 bases). The CDR3 contains 14 residues. Germline values: CDR1 SEHNR, CDR2 FQNEAQ (reference sequence). With 0 bases removed from V and 5 bases from J, the gap between germline ends came to 11 bases. CDR3 sequence (DNA): TGTGCCAGCAGCTTAGCGGCGGGTTCCCACGAGCAGTACTTC. It translates to CASSLAAGSHEQYF.